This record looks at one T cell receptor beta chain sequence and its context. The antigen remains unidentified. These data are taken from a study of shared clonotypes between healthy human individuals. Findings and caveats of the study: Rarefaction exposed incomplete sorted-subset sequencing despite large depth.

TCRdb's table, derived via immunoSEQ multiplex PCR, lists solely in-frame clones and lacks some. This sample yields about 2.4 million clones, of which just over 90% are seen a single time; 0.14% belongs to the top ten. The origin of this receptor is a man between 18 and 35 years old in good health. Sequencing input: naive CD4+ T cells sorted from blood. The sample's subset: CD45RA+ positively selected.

DNA for the CDR3: TGTGCCAGTAGTATTGGGCCGGGGGCCCAGTACTTC. Protein sequence: CASSIGPGAQYF. The chain links TRBV19 to TRBJ2-5, with D maybe TRBD2 (6 bases). The germline CDR1 and CDR2 sequences are LNHDA and SQIVND (reference sequence). V was trimmed by 3 bases and J by 9 bases, leaving 11 bases between them. CDR3 size: 12 residues.